This T cell receptor (beta chain) derives from a study of pediatric ulcerative colitis. Study observations and caveats: Ulcerative colitis patients shared more blood-rectal clones than controls. A couple of rectal CDR3 clonotypes occurred in all ulcerative colitis patients.

The survey-level immunoSEQ assay was used. Profiled with immunoSEQ multiplex PCR; TCRdb holds only in-frame clones, not every one. The data show some 60,000 clones, around 80% seen once. Blood was drawn at the time of colonoscopy. A note on this clone: Its specificity is unknown.

The TCR originated in a boy between 10 and 17 years old with moderate ulcerative colitis. Sequenced input: blood.

The CDR3 nucleotides are TGTGCCAGCTCACCAAGGGACAGCCAAGAGACCCAGTACTTC. This codes for CASSPRDSQETQYF. The chain uses TRBV18 and TRBJ2-5; TRBD1 agrees at 7 bases. V lost 2 bases to trimming and J lost 1 base; unmatched junction nucleotides: 1. CDR3 length equals 14 residues. Germline loops: CDR1 KGHSH, CDR2 LQKENI.